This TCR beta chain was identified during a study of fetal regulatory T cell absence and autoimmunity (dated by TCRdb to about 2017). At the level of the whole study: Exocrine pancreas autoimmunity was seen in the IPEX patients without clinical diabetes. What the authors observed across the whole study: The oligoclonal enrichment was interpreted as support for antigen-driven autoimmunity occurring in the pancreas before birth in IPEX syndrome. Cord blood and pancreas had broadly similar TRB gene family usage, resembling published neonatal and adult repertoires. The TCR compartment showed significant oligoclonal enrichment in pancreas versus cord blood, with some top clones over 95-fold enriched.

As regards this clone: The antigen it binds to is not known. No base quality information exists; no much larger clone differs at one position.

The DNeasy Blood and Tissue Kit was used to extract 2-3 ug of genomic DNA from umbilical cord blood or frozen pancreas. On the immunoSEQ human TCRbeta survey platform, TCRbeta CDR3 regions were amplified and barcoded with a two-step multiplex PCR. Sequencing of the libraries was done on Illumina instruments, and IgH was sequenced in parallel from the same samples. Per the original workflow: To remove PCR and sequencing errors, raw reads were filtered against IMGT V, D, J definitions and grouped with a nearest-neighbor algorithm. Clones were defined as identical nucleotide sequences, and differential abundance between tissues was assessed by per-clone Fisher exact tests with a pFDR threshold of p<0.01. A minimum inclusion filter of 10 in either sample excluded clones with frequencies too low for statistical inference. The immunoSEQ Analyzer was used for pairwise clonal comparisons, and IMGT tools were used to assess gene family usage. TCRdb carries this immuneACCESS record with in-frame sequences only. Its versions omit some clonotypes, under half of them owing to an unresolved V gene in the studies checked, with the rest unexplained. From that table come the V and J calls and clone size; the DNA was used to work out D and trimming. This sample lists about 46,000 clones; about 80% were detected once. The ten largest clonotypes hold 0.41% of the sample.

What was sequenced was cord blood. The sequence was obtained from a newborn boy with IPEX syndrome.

The nucleotide sequence is given as TGCGCCAGCAGCTTTGGGACACAGGGATCCAGTGGCTACACCTTC. This translates into CASSFGTQGSSGYTF. The sequence is built from TRBV5-1 and TRBJ1-2; a tentative D match to TRBD1 spans 6 bases. CDR1 is given as SGHRS and CDR2 as YFSETQ, both from the germline V gene. Cut back by 2 bases and 7 bases, the V and J ends lie 18 bases apart. The CDR3 numbers 15 residues from cysteine through phenylalanine. Just CDR3 DNA is preserved here, 45 bases in frame from base 1.